This T cell receptor (beta chain) is from a study of blood T cell repertoires in COVID-19. Source study methods: Reference gene primers were amplified, and this amplification served to estimate nucleated cell counts. The method was immunoSEQ multiplex PCR; TCRdb's version includes in-frame clones alone and lacks a portion of them. From that table come the V and J calls and clone size; the DNA was used to work out D and trimming. The sample includes about 76,000 clones, approximately 78% of them seen just once. V lost 5 bases and J 10 bases, leaving 13 bases between the germline ends. The CDR3 spans 13 residues. CDR1 SGHDT and CDR2 YYEEEE come from the germline V gene.

This clonotype was sampled from a human donor in a cohort sampled during active COVID-19. The sequenced material came from peripheral blood. This rearrangement joins TRBV5-6 to TRBJ1-6; maybe TRBD1 (5 bases). The CDR3 region has the DNA TGTGCCAGCAGGCGGGGGGAGGGCTCACCCCTCCACTTT. Protein: CASRRGEGSPLHF.